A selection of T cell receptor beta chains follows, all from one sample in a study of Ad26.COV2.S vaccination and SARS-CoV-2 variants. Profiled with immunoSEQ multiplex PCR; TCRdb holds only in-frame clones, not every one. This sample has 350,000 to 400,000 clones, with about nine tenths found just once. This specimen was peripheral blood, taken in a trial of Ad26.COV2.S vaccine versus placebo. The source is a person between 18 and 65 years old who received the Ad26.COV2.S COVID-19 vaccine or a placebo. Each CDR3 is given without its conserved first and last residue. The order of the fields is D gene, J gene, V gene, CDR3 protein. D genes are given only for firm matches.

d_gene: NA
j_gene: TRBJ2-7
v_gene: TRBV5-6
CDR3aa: ASSLEDSPYEQY

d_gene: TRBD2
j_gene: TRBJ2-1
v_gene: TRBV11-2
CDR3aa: ASSSLVAGGGEQF

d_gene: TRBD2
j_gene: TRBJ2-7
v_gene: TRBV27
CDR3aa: ASSLTSGFEQY

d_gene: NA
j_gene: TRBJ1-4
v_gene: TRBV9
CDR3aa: ASSHGFATNEKLF

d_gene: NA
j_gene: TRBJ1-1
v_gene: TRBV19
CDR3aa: ASSIEARGGTEAF

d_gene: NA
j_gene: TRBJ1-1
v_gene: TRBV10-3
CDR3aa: AITLGQQNTEAF

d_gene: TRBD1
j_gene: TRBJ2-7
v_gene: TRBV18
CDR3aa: ASSPLGQGPEQY

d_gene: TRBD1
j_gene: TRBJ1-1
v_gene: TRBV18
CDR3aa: ASSPTGIEAF

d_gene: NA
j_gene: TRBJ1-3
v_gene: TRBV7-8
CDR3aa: ASSLTRSGNTIY

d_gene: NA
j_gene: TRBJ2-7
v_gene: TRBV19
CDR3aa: ASSHSGGLAYEQY

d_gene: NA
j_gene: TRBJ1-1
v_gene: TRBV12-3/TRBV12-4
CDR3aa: ASSLTGEAF

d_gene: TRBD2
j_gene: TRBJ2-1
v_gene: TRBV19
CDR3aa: ASRLAGYNEQF

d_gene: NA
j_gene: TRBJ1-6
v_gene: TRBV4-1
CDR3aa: ASSQGAAIKFDSPLH

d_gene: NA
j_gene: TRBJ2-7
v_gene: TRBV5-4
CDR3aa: ASSLDAVSYEQY

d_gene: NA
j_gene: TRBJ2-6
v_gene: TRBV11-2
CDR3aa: ASSQSGLGANVLT

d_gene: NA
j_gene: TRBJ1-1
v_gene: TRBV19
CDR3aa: ASKSGYTEAF

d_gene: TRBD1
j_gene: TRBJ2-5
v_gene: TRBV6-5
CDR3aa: ASSYFRSTGEETQY

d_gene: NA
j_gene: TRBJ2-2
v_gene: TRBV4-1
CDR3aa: ASSLGAKRAGTGELF

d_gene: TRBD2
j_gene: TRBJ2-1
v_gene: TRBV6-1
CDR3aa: ASSEGTSGYNEQF

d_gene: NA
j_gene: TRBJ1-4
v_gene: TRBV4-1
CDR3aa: ASSQERAAIVLF

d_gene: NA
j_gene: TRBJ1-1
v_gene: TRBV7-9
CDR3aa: ASSLGAPSGTEAF

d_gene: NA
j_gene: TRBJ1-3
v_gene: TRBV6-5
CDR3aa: ASSPDSGNTIY

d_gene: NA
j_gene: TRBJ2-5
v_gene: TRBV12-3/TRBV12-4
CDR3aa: ASSFLETQY

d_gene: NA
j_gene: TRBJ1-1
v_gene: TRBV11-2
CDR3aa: ASSLAMPGGYKTF

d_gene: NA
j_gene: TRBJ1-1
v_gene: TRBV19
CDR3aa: ASSRRVNTEAF

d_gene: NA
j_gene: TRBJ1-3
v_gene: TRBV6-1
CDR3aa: ASFGISGNTIY

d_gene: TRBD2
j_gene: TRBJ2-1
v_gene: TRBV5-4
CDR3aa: ASSLDGGAEQF

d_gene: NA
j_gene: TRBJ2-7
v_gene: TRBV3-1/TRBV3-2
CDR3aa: ASSQVASGARY

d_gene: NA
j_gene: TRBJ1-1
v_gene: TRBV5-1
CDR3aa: ASSLAVSTEAF

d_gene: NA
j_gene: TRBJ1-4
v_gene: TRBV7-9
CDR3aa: ASSSELAYYLYSDEKLF

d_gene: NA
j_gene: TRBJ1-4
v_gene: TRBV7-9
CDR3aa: ASSPSGAKNEKLF

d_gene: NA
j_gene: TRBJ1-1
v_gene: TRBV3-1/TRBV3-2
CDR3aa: ASSRPGALPGTEAF

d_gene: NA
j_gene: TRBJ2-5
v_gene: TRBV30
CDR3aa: AWSPRETQY

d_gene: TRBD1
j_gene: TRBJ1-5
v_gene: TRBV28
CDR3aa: ASSPGQGHQPQH

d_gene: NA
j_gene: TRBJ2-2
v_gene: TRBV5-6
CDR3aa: ASSLTRTGELF

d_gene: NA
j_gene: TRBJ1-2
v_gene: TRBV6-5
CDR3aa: ASKRARGYGYT

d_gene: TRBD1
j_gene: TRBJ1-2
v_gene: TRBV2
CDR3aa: ASSGDRGSYGYT

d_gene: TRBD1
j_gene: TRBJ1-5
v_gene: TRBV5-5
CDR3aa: ASSLGPGGFQPQH

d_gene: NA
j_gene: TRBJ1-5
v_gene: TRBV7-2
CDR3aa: ASTQSISNQPQH

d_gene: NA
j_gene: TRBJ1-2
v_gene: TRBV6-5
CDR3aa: ASSRRTGKDGYT

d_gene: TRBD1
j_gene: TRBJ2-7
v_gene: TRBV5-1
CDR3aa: ASSKGQGGLWVGNEQY

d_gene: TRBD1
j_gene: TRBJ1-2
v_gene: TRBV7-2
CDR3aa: ASSLVTGGSGYT

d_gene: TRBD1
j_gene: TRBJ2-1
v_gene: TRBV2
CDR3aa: AIRQGINEQF

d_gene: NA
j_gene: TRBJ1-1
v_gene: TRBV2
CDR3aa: ASSAISGPTFNAF

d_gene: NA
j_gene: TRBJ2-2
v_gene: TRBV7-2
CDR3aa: ASSSPNTGELF

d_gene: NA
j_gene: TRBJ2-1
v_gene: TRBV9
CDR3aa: ASSVGGEGEKQF

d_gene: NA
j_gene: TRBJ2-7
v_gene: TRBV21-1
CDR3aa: ASSIPPLGPISYEQY

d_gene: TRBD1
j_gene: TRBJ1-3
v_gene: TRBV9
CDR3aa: ASRDDRGESGNTIY

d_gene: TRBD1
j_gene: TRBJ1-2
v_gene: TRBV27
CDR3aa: ASSLARQGGDYGYT

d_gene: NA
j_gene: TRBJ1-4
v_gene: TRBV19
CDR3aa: ASSIGGRLNEKLF

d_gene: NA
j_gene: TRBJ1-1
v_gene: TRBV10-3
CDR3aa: AISEYPRGGAEAF

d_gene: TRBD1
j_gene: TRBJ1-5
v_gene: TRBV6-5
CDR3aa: ASRRTGGEGQPQH

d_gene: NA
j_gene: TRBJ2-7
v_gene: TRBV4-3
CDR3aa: ASSRPRDEQY

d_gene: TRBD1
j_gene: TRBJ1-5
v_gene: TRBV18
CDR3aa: ASSSTGGNQPQH

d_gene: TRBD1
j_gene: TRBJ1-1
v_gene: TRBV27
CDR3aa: ASSVQGRENTEAF